The T cell receptor beta chain described here comes from a study of shared clonotypes between healthy human individuals. Overall study context: Every donor yielded three CD4 naive, three CD4 memory, two CD8 naive and one CD8 memory plate.

The germline gives CDR1 SNHLY, CDR2 FYNNEI. The V end lost 4 bases, the J end lost 8 bases, and 8 bases lay between the germline ends. The CDR3 sequence is 12 residues long. Per sorted-subset replicate PCR, input was approximately 210 ng DNA, representing around 30,000 T cell genomes. Here immunoSEQ multiplex PCR was the method, and the copy in TCRdb shows in-frame clones only, minus some. The profile shows some 660,000 clones, roughly 73% of them singletons. Donors had no recently reported acute infections or vaccinations and were HIV-negative. Sequencing was performed on memory CD4+ T cells sorted from blood. As to subset: CD45RA-negative fraction. The sequence was obtained from a woman in her 30s in good health. This chain links TRBV2 with TRBJ2-2; D unresolved. As DNA, the CDR3 is TGTGCCAGCAGTGTTCTGGTGGGGGAGCTGTTTTTT. It yields the protein CASSVLVGELFF. Drawing the rest from reference TRBV2 and TRBJ2-2, the complete variable domain is EPEVTQTPSHQVTQMGQEVILRCVPISNHLYFYWYRQILGQKVEFLVSFYNNEISEKSEIFDDQFSVERPDGSNFTLKIRSTKLEDSAMYFCASSVLVGELFFGEGSRLTVL.